The next 4 T cell receptor beta chains were all read from a single sample in a study of OX40 agonist ivuxolimab in advanced cancers. The table came from immunoSEQ multiplex PCR; TCRdb's copy has only in-frame clones and leaves some out. Of about 100,000 clones listed, approximately 90% are singletons. This material consisted of CD4+ or CD8+ T cells sorted from blood, taken in a trial of the OX40 agonist ivuxolimab. The receptors come from an adult with an advanced solid tumor such as melanoma, head and neck, liver or kidney cancer.

This chain links TRBV7-6 with TRBJ2-1, with a tentative D call TRBD1 (6 bases). V lost 1 base to trimming and J lost 4 bases, with 17 bases between them. The CDR3 spans 17 residues. The germline gives CDR1 SGHVS, CDR2 FNYEAQ. The CDR3 spells CASSLVPGQTPYNEQFF. CDR3 coding DNA: TGTGCCAGCAGCTTAGTGCCCGGACAGACCCCTTACAATGAGCAGTTCTTC.

The DNA of the CDR3 is TGTGCCAGCAGTTTGTACCTAGCGGGAGGCACCGGGGAGCTGTTTTTT. Amino acid sequence: CASSLYLAGGTGELFF. The chain combines TRBV27 with TRBJ2-2, with 11 bases that match TRBD2. CDR3 length: 16 amino acids. With 3 bases clipped from V and 4 bases from J, the junction kept 4 bases outside the gene matches. The V gene's germline CDR1 is MNHEY and CDR2 SMNVEV (reference sequence).

V gene TRBV19 combines with J gene TRBJ2-7; D possibly corresponds to TRBD1 (6 bases). The CDR3 contains 13 residues. The germline V and J ends were trimmed by 4 bases and 6 bases, with 13 bases remaining between them. Germline values: CDR1 LNHDA, CDR2 SQIVND (reference sequence). The CDR3 spells CASSTSGVAEQYF. The CDR3 nucleotides are TGTGCCAGTAGTACCTCAGGGGTCGCCGAGCAGTACTTC.

The V and J genes are TRBV15 and TRBJ2-5; 8 bases map to TRBD1. Germline lookup yields CDR1 LNHNV and CDR2 YYDKDF (reference sequence). This CDR3 has 15 amino acids. After removal of 3 bases from V and 2 bases from J, the junction contained 5 bases not matched to a gene. CDR3 residues: CATSRRDRPQETQYF. CDR3 sequence (DNA): TGTGCCACCAGCAGGAGGGACAGGCCACAAGAGACCCAGTACTTC.